These 19 T cell receptor beta chains were sequenced from one sample in a study of blood T cell repertoires in COVID-19 (TCRdb year 2020). Library generation was performed with the immunoSEQ multiplex PCR assay. This immuneACCESS table, as held by TCRdb, lists in-frame sequences with V and J called but not all clones. Of the missing ones, under half trace to an unresolved V gene in checked studies; the others have no known cause. This sample is represented by about 170,000 clones; around four fifths of them were singletons. The top ten clones comprise roughly 8.8% of the sample. Sequences were obtained from peripheral blood. The receptors stem from an elderly woman with COVID-19, enrolled during active disease.

CDR3 loop: CASSPMGQGAFF. CDR3 bases: TGCGCCAGCAGCCCAATGGGACAGGGAGCTTTCTTT. The V call is TRBV5-1, the J call TRBJ1-1; 9 nucleotides align to TRBD1. In germline, CDR1 is SGHRS, CDR2 YFSETQ. The CDR3 runs to 12 residues. Germline trimming cut 4 bases from V and 10 bases from J; bases unmatched to any gene: 5.

The genes are TRBV28 and TRBJ1-3; D remains ambiguous. V was shortened by 5 bases and J by 4 bases, with 12 bases between the two germline ends. The CDR3 is made up of 14 amino acids. Germline V gene sequence: CDR1 MDHEN, CDR2 SYDVKM. This CDR3 is CASSPGGVGNTIYF. In DNA form, the CDR3 reads TGTGCCAGCAGTCCGGGCGGGGTAGGAAACACCATATATTTT.

In DNA, the CDR3 is TGTGCCAGCTCACCGGACAGGGCTAATGGCTACACCTTC. Translating gives CASSPDRANGYTF. The chain links TRBV18 to TRBJ1-2, with TRBD1 matching over 8 bases. Trimming at V came to 3 bases and at J to 6 bases, leaving 3 bases not matched to a gene. The CDR3 covers 13 residues. Per germline, CDR1 KGHSH and CDR2 LQKENI.

Only one count was recorded for this clone. The chain links TRBV7-9 to TRBJ2-7, with D possibly being TRBD1 (6 bases). V lost 2 bases to trimming and J lost 2 bases, with 10 bases between them. Germline values: CDR1 SEHNR, CDR2 FQNEAQ (reference sequence). CDR3 length equals 14 residues. As DNA, the CDR3 is TGTGCCAGCAGCTTATCGGACAGAACCTACGAGCAGTACTTC. This encodes CASSLSDRTYEQYF.

This chain connects TRBV2 to TRBJ2-5; 7 bases map to TRBD2. Losses at the gene ends were 6 bases for V and 2 bases for J; bases not matched to a gene: 9. The CDR3 totals 15 residues. The V gene's germline CDR1 is SNHLY and CDR2 FYNNEI. The CDR3 region has the DNA TGTGCCAGCAGGATAGCGGGTGCTCCTCAAGAGACCCAGTACTTC. This encodes CASRIAGAPQETQYF. The whole variable domain, filled in from reference TRBV2 and TRBJ2-5, reads EPEVTQTPSHQVTQMGQEVILRCVPISNHLYFYWYRQILGQKVEFLVSFYNNEISEKSEIFDDQFSVERPDGSNFTLKIRSTKLEDSAMYFCASRIAGAPQETQYFGPGTRLLVL.

This clone came up once. V and J are TRBV7-2 and TRBJ1-6; 7 nucleotides agree with TRBD1. The V gene's germline CDR1 is SGHTA and CDR2 FQGNSA. The CDR3 extends over 15 amino acids. After removal of 5 bases from V and 8 bases from J, the junction contained 9 bases not matched to a gene. The CDR3 DNA is TGTGCCAGCAGCGCGGGGACAGCTAACTATTCACCCCTCCACTTT. The encoded protein is CASSAGTANYSPLHF.

The chain is built from TRBV3-1 (or the pseudogene TRBV3-2) and TRBJ1-2; no clear D gene. Germline values: CDR1 LGHDT, CDR2 YNNKEL (reference sequence). The CDR3 totals 14 residues. V dropped 3 bases and J dropped 4 bases, with 12 bases sitting between them. The CDR3 here is CASSQAGRVYGYTF. CDR3 DNA: TGTGCCAGCAGCCAGGCGGGTCGGGTCTATGGCTACACCTTC.

This chain links TRBV19 with TRBJ2-2; 7 positions agree with TRBD1. The CDR3 runs to 15 residues. Losses at the gene ends were 7 bases for V and 0 bases for J; bases not matched to a gene: 5. Germline V gives CDR1 LNHDA, CDR2 SQIVND (reference sequence). The DNA for the CDR3 is TGTGCCAGTAACAGACAGGGTACGAACACCGGGGAGCTGTTTTTT. Protein: CASNRQGTNTGELFF.

The rearrangement uses TRBV5-4 and TRBJ1-3; possible D gene TRBD1, 6 bases. The CDR3 runs to 14 residues. Deletions cut 2 bases from V and 2 bases from J, with 8 bases between. The germline V gene encodes CDR1 SGHNT and CDR2 YYREEE (reference sequence). The CDR3: CASSLGGAGNTIYF. For the CDR3, the DNA is TGTGCCAGCAGCTTAGGGGGAGCTGGAAACACCATATATTTT.

CDR3 amino acids: CASNSMGLSGFTYNEQFF. CDR3 sequence (DNA): TGTGCCAGCAACTCGATGGGACTTAGCGGATTTACCTACAATGAGCAGTTCTTC. The genes are TRBV5-6 and TRBJ2-1, with a weak D call TRBD2 (6 bases). Between the trimmed V and J ends, which lost 6 bases and 2 bases, there was a span of 24 bases. The V gene's germline CDR1 is SGHDT and CDR2 YYEEEE. The CDR3 runs to 18 residues.

This clone was counted once. V gene TRBV29-1 combines with J gene TRBJ1-2; 8 bases line up with TRBD1. In germline, CDR1 is SQVTM, CDR2 ANQGSEA. The V and J ends lost 7 bases and 5 bases, in that order; junction bases with no gene match: 9. This CDR3 comprises 13 residues. The CDR3 coding sequence is TGCAGCGCGAACGGACAGGGAGGGTATGGCTACACCTTC. Its translation: CSANGQGGYGYTF.

The sample holds a few counts of this clone. The chain joins TRBV6-6 to TRBJ1-1; TRBD1 aligns across 7 bases. The germline CDR1 and CDR2 sequences are MNHNY and SVGAGI (reference sequence). V was pared by 10 bases and J by 1 base, with 6 bases of the junction left unmatched. This CDR3 comprises 13 residues. The CDR3 sequence: CATRGQPNTEAFF. CDR3 DNA sequence: TGTGCCACCAGGGGACAGCCGAACACTGAAGCTTTCTTT.

This clone was observed a single time. The gene calls are TRBV6-5 and TRBJ1-2; no definite D call. CDR1 MNHEY and CDR2 SVGAGI come from the germline V gene. V was trimmed by 6 bases and J by 3 bases, leaving 8 bases between them. The CDR3 totals 12 residues. The CDR3 region is CASRETHYGYTF. CDR3 coding DNA: TGTGCCAGCAGAGAGACACACTATGGCTACACCTTC.

This clone has more than one count but fewer than ten. This chain links TRBV7-2 with TRBJ2-7, with 12 bases lining up with TRBD2. The CDR3 consists of 14 residues. Trimming removed 4 bases from V and 5 bases from J; junction bases left unmatched: 3. The germline V gene encodes CDR1 SGHTA and CDR2 FQGNSA. The chain's CDR3 is CASSSPSGGDEQYF. The CDR3 coding sequence is TGTGCCAGCAGCTCTCCTAGCGGGGGGGACGAGCAGTACTTC.

The CDR3 here is CASTGSGDEKLFF. CDR3 DNA: TGTGCCAGCACTGGTTCGGGGGACGAAAAACTGTTTTTT. The V and J genes are TRBV4-2 and TRBJ1-4; D perhaps matches TRBD1 (5 bases). There are 13 residues in the CDR3. Trimming took 7 bases from V and 8 from J, leaving 14 bases between them. Germline CDR1 LGHNA, CDR2 YNFKEQ.

This clone was seen many times. DNA of the CDR3: TGCGCCAGCAGCGTAAAGGCGGATGAAAAACTGTTTTTT. This gives the protein CASSVKADEKLFF. The chain links TRBV5-1 to TRBJ1-4; D is uncertain. Trimming stripped 4 bases from V and 6 bases from J, with 10 bases between. Germline CDR1 reads SGHRS; CDR2 reads YFSETQ. The CDR3 runs to 13 residues.

The chain is built from TRBV6-2 or TRBV6-3 and TRBJ2-1; a weak D match, TRBD1 (6 bases). Germline CDR1 reads MNHEY; CDR2 reads SVGEGT. V was cut by 5 bases and J by 4 bases, with 9 bases left in between. The CDR3 length is 13 residues. CDR3: CASSIQGYNEQFF. DNA for the CDR3: TGTGCCAGCAGTATCCAGGGGTACAATGAGCAGTTCTTC.

J is TRBJ1-3 and V is TRBV28; 8 nucleotides align to TRBD1. CDR1 is MDHEN, CDR2 SYDVKM, per germline. The CDR3 runs to 15 residues. V trimming: 8 bases; J trimming: 2 bases; junction bases outside the gene matches: 8. The chain's CDR3 is CASHQGATAGNTIYF. The DNA of the CDR3 is TGTGCCAGCCACCAGGGGGCGACCGCTGGAAACACCATATATTTT. The whole variable domain, remainder taken from reference TRBV28 and TRBJ1-3, is DVKVTQSSRYLVKRTGEKVFLECVQDMDHENMFWYRQDPGLGLRLIYFSYDVKMKEKGDIPEGYSVSREKKERFSLILESASTNQTSMYLCASHQGATAGNTIYFGEGSWLTVV.

The chain couples TRBV14 to TRBJ1-2; D is unclear. V lost 0 bases and J lost 6, with 11 bases in between. Germline CDR1 reads SGHDN; CDR2 reads FVKESK. The CDR3 consists of 14 residues. The CDR3 coding sequence is TGTGCCAGCAGCCAAGAGGGCGCGAGGGATGGCTACACCTTC. Its protein product is CASSQEGARDGYTF. Using reference TRBV14 and TRBJ1-2 for the parts outside the CDR3, the full variable domain is EAGVTQFPSHSVIEKGQTVTLRCDPISGHDNLYWYRRVMGKEIKFLLHFVKESKQDESGMPNNRFLAERTGGTYSTLKVQPAELEDSGVYFCASSQEGARDGYTFGSGTRLTVV.